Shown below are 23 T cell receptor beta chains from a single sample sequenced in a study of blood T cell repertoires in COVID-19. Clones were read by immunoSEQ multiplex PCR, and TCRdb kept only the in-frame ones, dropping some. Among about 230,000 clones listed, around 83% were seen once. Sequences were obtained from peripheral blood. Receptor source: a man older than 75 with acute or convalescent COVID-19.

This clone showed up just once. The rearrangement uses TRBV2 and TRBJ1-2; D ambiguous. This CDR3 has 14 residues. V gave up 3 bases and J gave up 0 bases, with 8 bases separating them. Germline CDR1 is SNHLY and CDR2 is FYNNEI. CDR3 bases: TGTGCCAGCAGTGAGGCCTCTCCTAACTATGGCTACACCTTC. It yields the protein CASSEASPNYGYTF.

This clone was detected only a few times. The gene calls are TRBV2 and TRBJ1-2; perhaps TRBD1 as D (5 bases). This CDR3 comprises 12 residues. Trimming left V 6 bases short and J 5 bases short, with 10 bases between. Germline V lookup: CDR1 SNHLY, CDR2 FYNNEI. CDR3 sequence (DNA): TGTGCCAGCAGCCGAGACAGATATGGCTACACCTTC. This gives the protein CASSRDRYGYTF.

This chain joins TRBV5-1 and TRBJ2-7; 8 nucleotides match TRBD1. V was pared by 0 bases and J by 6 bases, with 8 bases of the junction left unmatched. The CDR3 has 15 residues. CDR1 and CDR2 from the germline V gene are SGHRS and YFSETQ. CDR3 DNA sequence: TGCGCCAGCAGCTTGGTGGAGCAGGGGGCCTCCGAGCAGTACTTC. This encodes CASSLVEQGASEQYF.

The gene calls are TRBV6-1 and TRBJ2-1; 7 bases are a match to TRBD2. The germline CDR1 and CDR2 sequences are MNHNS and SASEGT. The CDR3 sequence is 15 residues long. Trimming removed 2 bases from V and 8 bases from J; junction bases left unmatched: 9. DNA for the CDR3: TGTGCCAGCAGTGAAACTTCTTGGGGGAGGGATGAGCAGTTCTTC. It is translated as CASSETSWGRDEQFF.

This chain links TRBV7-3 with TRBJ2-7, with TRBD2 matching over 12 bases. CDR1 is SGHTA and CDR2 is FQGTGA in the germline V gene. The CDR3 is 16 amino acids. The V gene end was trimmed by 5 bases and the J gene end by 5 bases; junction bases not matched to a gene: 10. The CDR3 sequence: CASSPGLAGRVDEQYF. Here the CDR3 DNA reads TGTGCCAGCAGCCCCGGACTAGCGGGGAGAGTCGACGAGCAGTACTTC.

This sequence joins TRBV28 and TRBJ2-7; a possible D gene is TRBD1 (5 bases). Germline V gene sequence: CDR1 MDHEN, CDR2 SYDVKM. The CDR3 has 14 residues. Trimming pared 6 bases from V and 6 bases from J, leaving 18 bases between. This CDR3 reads CASRLRTSGAEQYF. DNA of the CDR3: TGTGCCAGCAGACTTCGGACAAGTGGGGCCGAGCAGTACTTC.

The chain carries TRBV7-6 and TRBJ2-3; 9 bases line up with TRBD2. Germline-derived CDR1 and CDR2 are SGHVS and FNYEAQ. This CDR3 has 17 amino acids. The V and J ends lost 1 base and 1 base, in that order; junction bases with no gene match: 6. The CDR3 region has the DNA TGTGCCAGCAGCTTAGGTAGTTGGACTAGCGGCACAGATACGCAGTATTTT. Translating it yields CASSLGSWTSGTDTQYF.

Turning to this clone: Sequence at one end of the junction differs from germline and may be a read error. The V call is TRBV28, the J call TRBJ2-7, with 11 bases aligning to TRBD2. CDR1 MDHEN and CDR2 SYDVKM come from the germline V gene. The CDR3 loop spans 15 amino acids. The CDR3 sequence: CASSLWPGGLAGGEF. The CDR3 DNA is TGTGCCAGCAGTTTATGGCCGGGTGGTCTAGCGGGGGGTGAGTTC. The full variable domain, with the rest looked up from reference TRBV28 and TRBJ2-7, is DVKVTQSSRYLVKRTGEKVFLECVQDMDHENMFWYRQDPGLGLRLIYFSYDVKMKEKGDIPEGYSVSREKKERFSLILESASTNQTSMYLCASSLWPGGLAGGEFGPGTRLTVT.

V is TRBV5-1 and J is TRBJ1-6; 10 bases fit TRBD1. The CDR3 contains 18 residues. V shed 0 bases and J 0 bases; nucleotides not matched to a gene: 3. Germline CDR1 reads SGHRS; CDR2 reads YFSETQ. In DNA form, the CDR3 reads TGCGCCAGCAGCTTGGGGGACAGGGGCCCCTCCTATAATTCACCCCTCCACTTT. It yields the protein CASSLGDRGPSYNSPLHF.

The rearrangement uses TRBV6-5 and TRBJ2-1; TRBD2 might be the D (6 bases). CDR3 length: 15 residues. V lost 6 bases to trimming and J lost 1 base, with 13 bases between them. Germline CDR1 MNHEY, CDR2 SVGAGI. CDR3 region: CASSRGLISYNEQFF. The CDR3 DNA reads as TGTGCCAGCAGCCGGGGACTTATTTCCTACAATGAGCAGTTCTTC.

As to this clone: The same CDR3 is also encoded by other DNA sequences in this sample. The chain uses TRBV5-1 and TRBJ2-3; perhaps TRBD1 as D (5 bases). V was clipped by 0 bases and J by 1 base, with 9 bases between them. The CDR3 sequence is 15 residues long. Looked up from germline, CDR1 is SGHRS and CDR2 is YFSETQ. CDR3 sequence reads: CASSLEGARTDTQYF. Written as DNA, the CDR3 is TGCGCCAGCAGCTTGGAAGGGGCCCGCACAGATACGCAGTATTTT.

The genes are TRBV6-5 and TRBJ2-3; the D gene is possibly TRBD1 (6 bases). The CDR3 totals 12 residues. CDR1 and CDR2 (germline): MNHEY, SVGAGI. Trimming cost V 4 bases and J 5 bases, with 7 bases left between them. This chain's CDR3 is CASSFRGDTQYF. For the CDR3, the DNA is TGTGCCAGCAGTTTCAGGGGAGATACGCAGTATTTT.

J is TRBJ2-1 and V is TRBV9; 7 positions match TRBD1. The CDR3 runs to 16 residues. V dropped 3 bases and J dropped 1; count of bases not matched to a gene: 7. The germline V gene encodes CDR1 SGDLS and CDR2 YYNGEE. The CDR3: CASSGRDSVSYNEQFF. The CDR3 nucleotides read TGTGCCAGCAGCGGCCGGGACAGTGTGTCCTACAATGAGCAGTTCTTC. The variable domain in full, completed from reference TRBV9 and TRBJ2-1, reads DSGVTQTPKHLITATGQRVTLRCSPRSGDLSVYWYQQSLDQGLQFLIQYYNGEERAKGNILERFSAQQFPDLHSELNLSSLELGDSALYFCASSGRDSVSYNEQFFGPGTRLTVL.

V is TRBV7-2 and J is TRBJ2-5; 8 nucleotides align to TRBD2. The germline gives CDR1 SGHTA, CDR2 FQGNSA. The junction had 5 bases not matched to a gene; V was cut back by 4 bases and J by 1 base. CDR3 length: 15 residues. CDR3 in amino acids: CASSSYRGGQETQYF. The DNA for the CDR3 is TGTGCCAGCAGCTCATATCGGGGGGGCCAAGAGACCCAGTACTTC.

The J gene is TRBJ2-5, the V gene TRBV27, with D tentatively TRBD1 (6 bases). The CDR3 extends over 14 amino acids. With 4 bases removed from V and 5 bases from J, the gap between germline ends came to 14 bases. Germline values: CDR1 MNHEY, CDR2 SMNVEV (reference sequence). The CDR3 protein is CASSSPGARETQYF. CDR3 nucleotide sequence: TGTGCCAGCAGTTCCCCAGGGGCGCGGGAGACCCAGTACTTC.

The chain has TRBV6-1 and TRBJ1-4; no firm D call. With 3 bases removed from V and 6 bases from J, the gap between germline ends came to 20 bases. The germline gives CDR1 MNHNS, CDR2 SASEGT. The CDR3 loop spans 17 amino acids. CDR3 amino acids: CASSEVGFGSSYEKLFF. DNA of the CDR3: TGTGCCAGCAGTGAGGTCGGGTTTGGGTCTTCATATGAAAAACTGTTTTTT.

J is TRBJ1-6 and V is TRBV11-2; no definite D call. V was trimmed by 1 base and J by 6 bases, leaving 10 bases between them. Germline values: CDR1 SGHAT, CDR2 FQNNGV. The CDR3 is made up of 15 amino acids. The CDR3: CASSLVAGFNSPLHF. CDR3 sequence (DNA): TGTGCCAGCAGCTTAGTAGCGGGATTTAATTCACCCCTCCACTTT.

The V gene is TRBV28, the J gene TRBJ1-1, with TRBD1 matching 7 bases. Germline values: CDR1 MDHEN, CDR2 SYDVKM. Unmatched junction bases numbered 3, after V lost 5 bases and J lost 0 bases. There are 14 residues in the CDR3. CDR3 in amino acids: CASSVGQLNTEAFF. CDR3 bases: TGTGCCAGCAGTGTGGGACAGTTGAACACTGAAGCTTTCTTT.

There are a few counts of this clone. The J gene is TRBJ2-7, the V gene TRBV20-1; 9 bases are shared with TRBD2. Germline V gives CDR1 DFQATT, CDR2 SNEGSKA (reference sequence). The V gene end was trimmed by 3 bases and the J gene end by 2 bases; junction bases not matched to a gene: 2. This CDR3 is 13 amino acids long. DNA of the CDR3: TGCAGTGCTAGTCTAGCGGGGACCTACGAGCAGTACTTC. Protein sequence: CSASLAGTYEQYF.

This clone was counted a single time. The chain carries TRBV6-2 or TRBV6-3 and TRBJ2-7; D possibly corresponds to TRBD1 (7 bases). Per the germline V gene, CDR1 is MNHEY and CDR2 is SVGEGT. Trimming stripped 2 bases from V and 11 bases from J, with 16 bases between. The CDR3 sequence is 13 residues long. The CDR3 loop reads CASSYVGGGRKYF. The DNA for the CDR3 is TGTGCCAGCAGTTACGTCGGAGGGGGCAGAAAGTACTTC.

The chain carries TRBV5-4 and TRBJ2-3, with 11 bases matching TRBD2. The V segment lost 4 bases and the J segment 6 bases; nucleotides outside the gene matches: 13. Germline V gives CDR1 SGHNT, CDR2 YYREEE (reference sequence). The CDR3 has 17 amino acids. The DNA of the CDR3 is TGTGCCAGCAGCCGGGTCGGGCTAGCGGGGGGACTTGATACGCAGTATTTT. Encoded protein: CASSRVGLAGGLDTQYF.

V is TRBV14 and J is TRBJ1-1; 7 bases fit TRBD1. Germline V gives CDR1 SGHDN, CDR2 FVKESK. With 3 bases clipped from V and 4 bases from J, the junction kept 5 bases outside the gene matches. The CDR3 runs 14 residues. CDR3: CASSQYRGGTEAFF. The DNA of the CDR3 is TGTGCCAGCAGCCAGTACAGGGGCGGCACTGAAGCTTTCTTT. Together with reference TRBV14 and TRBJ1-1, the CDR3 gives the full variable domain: EAGVTQFPSHSVIEKGQTVTLRCDPISGHDNLYWYRRVMGKEIKFLLHFVKESKQDESGMPNNRFLAERTGGTYSTLKVQPAELEDSGVYFCASSQYRGGTEAFFGQGTRLTVV.

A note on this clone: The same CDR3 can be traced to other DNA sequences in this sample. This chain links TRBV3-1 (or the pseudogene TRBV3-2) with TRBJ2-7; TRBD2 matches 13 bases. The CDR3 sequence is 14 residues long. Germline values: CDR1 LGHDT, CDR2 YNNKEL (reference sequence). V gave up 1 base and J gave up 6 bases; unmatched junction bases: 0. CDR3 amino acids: CASSQGLAGGEQYF. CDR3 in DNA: TGTGCCAGCAGCCAAGGACTAGCGGGAGGCGAGCAGTACTTC.